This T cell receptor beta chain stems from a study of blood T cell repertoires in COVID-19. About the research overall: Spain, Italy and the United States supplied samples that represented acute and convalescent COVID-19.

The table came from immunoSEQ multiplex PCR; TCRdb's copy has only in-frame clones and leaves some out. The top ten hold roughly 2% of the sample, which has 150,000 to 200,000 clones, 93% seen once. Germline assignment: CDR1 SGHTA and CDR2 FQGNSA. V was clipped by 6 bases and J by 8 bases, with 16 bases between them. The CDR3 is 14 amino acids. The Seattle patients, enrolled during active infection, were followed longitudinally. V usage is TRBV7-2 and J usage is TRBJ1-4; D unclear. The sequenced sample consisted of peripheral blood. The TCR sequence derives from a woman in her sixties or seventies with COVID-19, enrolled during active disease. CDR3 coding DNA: TGTGCCAGCAGTCGAGGCCATAACTCGGAAAAACTGTTTTTT. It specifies CASSRGHNSEKLFF.